The source of this TCR beta chain is a study of OX40 agonist ivuxolimab in advanced cancers. V dropped 4 bases and J dropped 1; count of bases not matched to a gene: 14. Per germline, CDR1 MGHRA and CDR2 YSYEKL. The CDR3 consists of 18 residues. Using immunoSEQ multiplex PCR, the repertoire was profiled, and TCRdb retains in-frame clones only, with some absent. The table has under 80,000 clones, roughly 90% seen once; the top ten hold about 1%. Here the sequenced sample was CD4+ or CD8+ T cells sorted from blood, taken in a trial of the OX40 agonist ivuxolimab. The chain recombines TRBV4-1 with TRBJ1-1; TRBD1 aligns across 8 bases. The TCR originated in an adult with an advanced solid tumor such as melanoma, head and neck, liver or kidney cancer. This CDR3 reads CASSPKMGQAYANTEAFF. CDR3 in DNA: TGCGCCAGCAGCCCCAAGATGGGACAGGCCTACGCGAACACTGAAGCTTTCTTT.